This T cell receptor beta chain was captured by sequencing in a study of T cell repertoires in cytomegalovirus infection. Study-level information: Use of recently identified HLA-C-restricted and well-studied HLA-B-restricted CMV epitopes was part of the study. It was the public TCR beta signatures that indicated both CMV infection and matching HLA type. General observations from the study: The ex vivo response showed dominance by HLA-C-restricted CMV-specific TCR beta clonotypes.

There are a few counts of this clonotype. Its antigen is undetermined. MiXCR, applied by TCRdb to the reads, yields one record per CDR3 protein. The sample contains around 900,000 distinct CDR3 sequences, about a third of which appear only once. The sample consisted of cultured CD8+ T cells from PBMCs, taken from culture after CMV antigen stimulation. This TCR was recovered from a human donor in good health (CMV status not recorded). Some clones in this sample may be carry-over from other donors' samples.

The DNA of the CDR3 is TGTGCCAGCAGTTCATTTCCCCTAGCGGACGAGCAGTTCTTC. Translating it yields CASSSFPLADEQFF. This sequence joins TRBV12-3 or TRBV12-4 and TRBJ2-1; 7 bases line up with TRBD2. J gave up 10 bases and V 4 bases, and 10 bases lay outside the gene matches. The CDR3 is 14 residues long.